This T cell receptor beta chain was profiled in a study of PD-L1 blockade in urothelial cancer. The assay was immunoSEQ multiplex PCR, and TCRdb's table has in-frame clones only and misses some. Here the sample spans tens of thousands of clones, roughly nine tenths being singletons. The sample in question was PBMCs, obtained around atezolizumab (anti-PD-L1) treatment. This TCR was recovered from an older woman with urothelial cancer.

The CDR3 nucleotides are TGTGCCAGCAGCTCCACAGGGAAGCGCGACGGCTACACCTTC. This codes for CASSSTGKRDGYTF. V and J are TRBV7-2 and TRBJ1-2, with D tentatively TRBD1 (6 bases). Per the germline V gene, CDR1 is SGHTA and CDR2 is FQGNSA. The CDR3 covers 14 residues. V gave up 4 bases and J gave up 8 bases, with 17 bases separating them. The complete variable domain, with remaining parts taken from reference TRBV7-2 and TRBJ1-2, reads GAGVSQSPSNKVTEKGKDVELRCDPISGHTALYWYRQSLGQGLEFLIYFQGNSAPDKSGLPSDRFSAERTGGSVSTLTIQRTQQEDSAVYLCASSSTGKRDGYTFGSGTRLTVV.